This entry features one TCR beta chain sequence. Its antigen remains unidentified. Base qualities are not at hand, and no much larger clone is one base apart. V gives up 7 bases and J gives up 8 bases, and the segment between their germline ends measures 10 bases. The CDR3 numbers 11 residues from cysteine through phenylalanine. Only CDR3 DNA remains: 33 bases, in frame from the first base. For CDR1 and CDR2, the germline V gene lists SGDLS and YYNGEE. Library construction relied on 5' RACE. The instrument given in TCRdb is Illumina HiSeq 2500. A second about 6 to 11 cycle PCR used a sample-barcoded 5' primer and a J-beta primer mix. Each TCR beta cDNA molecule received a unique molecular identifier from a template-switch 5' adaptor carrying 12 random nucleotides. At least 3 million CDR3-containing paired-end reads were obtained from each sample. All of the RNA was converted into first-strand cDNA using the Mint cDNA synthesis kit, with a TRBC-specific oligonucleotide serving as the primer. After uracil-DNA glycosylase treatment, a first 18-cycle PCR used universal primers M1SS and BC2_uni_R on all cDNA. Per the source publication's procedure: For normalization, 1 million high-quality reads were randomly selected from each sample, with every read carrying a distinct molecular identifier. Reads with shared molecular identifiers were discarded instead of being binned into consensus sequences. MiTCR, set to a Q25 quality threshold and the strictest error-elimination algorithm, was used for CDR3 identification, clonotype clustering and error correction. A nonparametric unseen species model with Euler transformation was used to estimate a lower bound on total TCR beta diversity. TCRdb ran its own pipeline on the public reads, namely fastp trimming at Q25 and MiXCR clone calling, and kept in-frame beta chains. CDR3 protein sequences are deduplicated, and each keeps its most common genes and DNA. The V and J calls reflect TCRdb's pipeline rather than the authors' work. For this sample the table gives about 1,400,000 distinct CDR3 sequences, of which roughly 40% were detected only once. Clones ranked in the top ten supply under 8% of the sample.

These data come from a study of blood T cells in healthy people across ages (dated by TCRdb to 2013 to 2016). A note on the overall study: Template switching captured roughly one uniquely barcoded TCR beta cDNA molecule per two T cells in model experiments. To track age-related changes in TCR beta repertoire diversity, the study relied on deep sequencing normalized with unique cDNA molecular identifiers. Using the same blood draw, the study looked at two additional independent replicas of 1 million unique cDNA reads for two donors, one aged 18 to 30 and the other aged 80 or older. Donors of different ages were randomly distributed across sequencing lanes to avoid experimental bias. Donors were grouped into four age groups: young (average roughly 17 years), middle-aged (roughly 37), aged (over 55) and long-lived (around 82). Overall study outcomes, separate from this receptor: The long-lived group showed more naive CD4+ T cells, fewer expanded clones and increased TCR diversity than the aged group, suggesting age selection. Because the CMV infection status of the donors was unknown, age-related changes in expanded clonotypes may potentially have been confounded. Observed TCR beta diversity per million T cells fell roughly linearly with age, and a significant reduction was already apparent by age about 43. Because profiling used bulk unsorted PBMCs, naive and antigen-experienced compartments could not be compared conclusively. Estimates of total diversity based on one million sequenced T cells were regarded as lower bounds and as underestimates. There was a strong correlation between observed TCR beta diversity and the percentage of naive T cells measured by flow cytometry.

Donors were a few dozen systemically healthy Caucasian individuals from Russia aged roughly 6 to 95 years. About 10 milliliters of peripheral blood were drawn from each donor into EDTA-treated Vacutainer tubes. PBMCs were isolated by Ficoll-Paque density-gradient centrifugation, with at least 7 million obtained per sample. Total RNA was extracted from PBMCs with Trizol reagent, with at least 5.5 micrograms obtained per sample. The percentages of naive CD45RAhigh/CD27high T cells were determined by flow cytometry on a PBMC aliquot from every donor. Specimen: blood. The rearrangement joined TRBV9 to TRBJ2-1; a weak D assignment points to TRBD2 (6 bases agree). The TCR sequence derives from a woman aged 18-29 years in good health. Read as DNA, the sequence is TGTGCCAGCTGGGCGGGGCATGAGCAGTTCTTC. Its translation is CASWAGHEQFF.